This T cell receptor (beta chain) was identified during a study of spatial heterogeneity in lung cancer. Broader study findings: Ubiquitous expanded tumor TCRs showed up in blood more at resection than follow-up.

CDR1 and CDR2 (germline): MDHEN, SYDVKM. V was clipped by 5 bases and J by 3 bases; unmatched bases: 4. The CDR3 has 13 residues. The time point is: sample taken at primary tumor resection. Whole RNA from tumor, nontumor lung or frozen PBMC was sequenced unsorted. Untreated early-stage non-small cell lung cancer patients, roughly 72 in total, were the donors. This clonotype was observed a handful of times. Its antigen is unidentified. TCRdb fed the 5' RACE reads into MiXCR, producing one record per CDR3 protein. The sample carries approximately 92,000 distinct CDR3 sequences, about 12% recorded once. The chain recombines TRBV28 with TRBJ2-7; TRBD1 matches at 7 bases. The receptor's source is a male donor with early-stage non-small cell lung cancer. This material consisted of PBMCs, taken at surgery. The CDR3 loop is CASSIAGGYEQYF. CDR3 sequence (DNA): TGTGCCAGCAGTATCGCAGGGGGCTACGAGCAGTACTTC.